This T cell receptor beta chain was observed in a study of identical twins' blood T cells. Germline lookup yields CDR1 LGHDT and CDR2 YNNKEL (reference sequence). V lost 4 bases to trimming and J lost 2 bases, with 15 bases between them. The CDR3 length is 15 residues. A single record per CDR3 protein comes from TCRdb applying MiXCR to the 5' RACE reads. This table has around 380,000 distinct CDR3 sequences, about 28% appearing once. This sequence was found in a woman aged 18-50 years in good health. The material sequenced was PBMCs. J is TRBJ2-7 and V is TRBV3-1, with D perhaps TRBD1 (6 bases). DNA of the CDR3: TGTGCCAGCAGCCCCACGACAGGACCCCCCTACGAGCAGTACTTC. Translation gives CASSPTTGPPYEQYF.